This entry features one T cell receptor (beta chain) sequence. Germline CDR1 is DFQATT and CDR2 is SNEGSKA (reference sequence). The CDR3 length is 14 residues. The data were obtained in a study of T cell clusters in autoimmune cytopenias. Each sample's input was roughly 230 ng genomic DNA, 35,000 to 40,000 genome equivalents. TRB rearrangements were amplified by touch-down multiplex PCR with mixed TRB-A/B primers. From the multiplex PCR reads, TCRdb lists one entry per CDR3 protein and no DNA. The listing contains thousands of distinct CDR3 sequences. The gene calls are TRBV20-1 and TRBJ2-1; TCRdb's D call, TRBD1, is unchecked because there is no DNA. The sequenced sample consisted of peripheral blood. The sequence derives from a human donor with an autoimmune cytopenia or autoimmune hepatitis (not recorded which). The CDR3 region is CSARTGGLYNEQFF.